This TCR beta chain was profiled in a study of cytomegalovirus exposure and HLA in healthy donors. The length of the CDR3 is 17 residues. Trimming at V came to 4 bases and at J to 0 bases, leaving 8 bases not matched to a gene. CDR1 is SNHLY, CDR2 FYNNEI, per germline. It was with 60 Vbeta and 13 Jbeta primers that the PCR ran. Original methodology: Later work found 80 million or so unique TCR beta chains, with roughly 11 million shared. This table comes from immunoSEQ multiplex PCR, and its TCRdb copy is limited to in-frame clones, with some not included. That table supplies the V and J calls and clone size; D and trimming were determined from the DNA. The data contain some 120,000 clones, roughly 80% of them singletons.

Sample: PBMCs. The gene calls are TRBV2 and TRBJ1-4; 7 bases agree with TRBD1. This receptor was identified in a man between 18 and 29 years old in good health and CMV-seropositive. The CDR3 region has the DNA TGTGCCAGCAGTGGGGGACAGCCCCTTGCAACTAATGAAAAACTGTTTTTT. The encoded protein is CASSGGQPLATNEKLFF.